This TCR beta chain was captured by sequencing in a study of graft-versus-host responses after intestinal transplantation. Whole-study findings and limits: In recipient marrow, GvH clones were found, and some appeared first in ileum or blood. Circulating GvH clone levels at their peak were associated with HvG declines (early post-transplant).

Trimming removed 2 bases from V and 5 bases from J, with 10 bases in between. The length of the CDR3 is 13 residues. Per the germline V gene, CDR1 is SGHDT and CDR2 is YYEEEE. As to this clone: Its specificity is not known.

Here immunoSEQ multiplex PCR was the method, and the copy in TCRdb shows in-frame clones only, minus some. The table records some 130,000 clones, approximately 90% of them present only once. The source was unstimulated CD4+ T cells sorted from spleen or lymph node cells, collected before intestinal transplant. The sequence came from a human donor who received an intestinal transplant. V and J are TRBV5-6 and TRBJ2-5; a weak D match, TRBD2 (6 bases). CDR3 sequence: CASSFRAGETQYF. Written as DNA, the CDR3 is TGTGCCAGCAGCTTTCGGGCGGGGGAGACCCAGTACTTC.